The source of this T cell receptor beta chain is a study of OX40 agonist ivuxolimab in advanced cancers. Findings and limits, study-wide: More expanded clones were found, on average, in CD8+ than in CD4+ T cells. In the 0.1 to 3.0 mg/kg range, CD4+ and CD8+ blood T cells had expanded clonally by week 6.

CDR3 length: 16 amino acids. The germline V gene encodes CDR1 GTSNPN and CDR2 SVGIG (reference sequence). The V and J ends lost 4 bases and 3 bases, in that order; junction bases with no gene match: 8. Produced via immunoSEQ multiplex PCR; TCRdb's table is partial and in-frame only. The repertoire includes under 65,000 clones, about 81% of them detected once, and about 2.2% sits in the top ten. At baseline, cycle 4 day 1, and cycle 7 day 1, blood was sampled. This clone showed up just a few times. No antigen is known for it. The source was CD4+ or CD8+ T cells sorted from blood, collected in a trial of the OX40 agonist ivuxolimab. The rearrangement joins TRBV30 to TRBJ1-6, with 8 bases matching TRBD1. The TCR originated in an adult with an advanced solid tumor such as melanoma, head and neck, liver or kidney cancer. CDR3 in DNA: TGTGCCTGGAAACCCCGGGACAGGCACTATAATTCACCCCTCCACTTT. Residues: CAWKPRDRHYNSPLHF.